Shown below are 9 T cell receptor beta chains from a single sample sequenced in a study of post-analysis software for immune sequencing data. Study findings and constraints: Controls had lower frequencies than patients of five or six TRBV segments, which included TRBV5-6, TRBV5-1 and TRBV20-1.

Unique-molecular-identifier-tagged TCR beta cDNA libraries were used. TCRdb processed the PCR reads anew with MiXCR; each CDR3 protein has one entry. The sample gives about 570,000 distinct CDR3 sequences, around a third of which show up once; 5% to 6% is in the top ten. No antigen has been assigned to these receptors. Sequencing input: blood. The receptors come from a girl aged 2-17 years with multiple sclerosis.

There are a few counts of this clonotype. The J gene is TRBJ1-1, the V gene TRBV5-5; 12 nucleotides line up with TRBD1. There are 18 residues in the CDR3. V lost 4 bases to trimming and J lost 5 bases; unmatched junction nucleotides: 15. Looked up from germline, CDR1 is SGHKS and CDR2 is YYEKEE (reference sequence). CDR3: CASSQRSRGTGGDTEAFF. The CDR3 coding sequence is TGTGCCAGCAGCCAAAGGTCCCGCGGGACAGGGGGCGATACTGAAGCTTTCTTT.

V is TRBV20-1 and J is TRBJ2-1; 9 bases map to TRBD1. The ends lost 4 bases at V and 4 bases at J; junction bases unmatched: 8. Germline CDR1 reads DFQATT; CDR2 reads SNEGSKA (reference sequence). The CDR3 loop spans 15 amino acids. This CDR3 reads CSANSGTGKYNEQFF. The DNA for the CDR3 is TGCAGTGCTAACTCCGGGACAGGGAAATACAATGAGCAGTTCTTC.

This clonotype was recorded a few times. The chain uses TRBV6-5 and TRBJ1-1, with D maybe TRBD1 (5 bases). Germline V gives CDR1 MNHEY, CDR2 SVGAGI. There are 15 residues in the CDR3. The V and J ends lost 0 bases and 1 base respectively, with 9 bases between them. CDR3 nucleotides: TGTGCCAGCAGTTACTCGGGGGGAGGGAACACTGAAGCTTTCTTT. It encodes CASSYSGGGNTEAFF.

This clonotype came up many times. The chain carries TRBV7-3 and TRBJ2-1; no definite D call. CDR3 size: 15 residues. V shed 5 bases and J shed 0 bases, with 11 bases lying between them. Germline V gene sequence: CDR1 SGHTA, CDR2 FQGTGA. The CDR3 DNA reads TGTGCCAGCAGCCCCGACTCCAGCTCCTACAATGAGCAGTTCTTC. Protein product: CASSPDSSSYNEQFF.

Only a few counts were recorded for this clonotype. V usage is TRBV4-1 and J usage is TRBJ2-2, with TRBD1 identical over 8 bases. The length of the CDR3 is 18 residues. Germline V gives CDR1 MGHRA, CDR2 YSYEKL. Trimming cost V 3 bases and J 5 bases; bases outside gene matches: 14. The CDR3 sequence is CASSHIKSTGVPTGELFF. In DNA form, the CDR3 reads TGCGCCAGCAGCCATATCAAATCGACAGGGGTGCCGACCGGGGAGCTGTTTTTT.

This clonotype was seen a few times. V gene TRBV10-3 combines with J gene TRBJ1-2, with 7 positions matching TRBD1. The CDR3 loop spans 14 amino acids. V lost 6 bases and J lost 2; bases outside the gene matches: 6. Germline CDR1 is ENHRY and CDR2 is SYGVKD. The CDR3: CAISGTAGNYGYTF. Here the CDR3 DNA reads TGTGCCATCAGCGGGACAGCGGGGAACTATGGCTACACCTTC.

This clonotype was recorded at least ten times. The chain joins TRBV5-1 to TRBJ2-7; D is uncertain. There are 13 residues in the CDR3. Germline lookup yields CDR1 SGHRS and CDR2 YFSETQ. Trimming pared 0 bases from V and 3 bases from J, leaving 7 bases between. The CDR3 region is CASSLGGDYEQYF. DNA for the CDR3: TGCGCCAGCAGCTTGGGTGGAGACTACGAGCAGTACTTC. Combining the CDR3 with reference TRBV5-1 and TRBJ2-7 gives the whole variable domain KAGVTQTPRYLIKTRGQQVTLSCSPISGHRSVSWYQQTPGQGLQFLFEYFSETQRNKGNFPGRFSGRQFSNSRSEMNVSTLELGDSALYLCASSLGGDYEQYFGPGTRLTVT.

This clonotype was counted only a few times. The V gene is TRBV10-3, the J gene TRBJ2-1, with TRBD2 matching 14 bases. This CDR3 region has 17 residues. The germline V gene encodes CDR1 ENHRY and CDR2 SYGVKD. The V gene end was trimmed by 4 bases and the J gene end by 4 bases; junction bases not matched to a gene: 6. The CDR3 loop is CAISGGTSGGVYNEQFF. The CDR3 nucleotides are TGTGCCATCAGTGGCGGGACTAGCGGGGGAGTTTACAATGAGCAGTTCTTC.

V and J are TRBV3-1 and TRBJ1-3; the D is unclear. CDR1 and CDR2 from the germline V gene are LGHDT and YNNKEL (reference sequence). The CDR3 is 14 amino acids. V lost 4 bases, J lost 0 bases, and 7 bases lay in between. The CDR3 DNA is TGTGCCAGCAGCCCCACTCACTCTGGAAACACCATATATTTT. This gives the protein CASSPTHSGNTIYF. The complete variable domain, with remaining parts taken from reference TRBV3-1 and TRBJ1-3, reads DTAVSQTPKYLVTQMGNDKSIKCEQNLGHDTMYWYKQDSKKFLKIMFSYNNKELIINETVPNRFSPKSPDKAHLNLHINSLELGDSAVYFCASSPTHSGNTIYFGEGSWLTVV.